This TCR beta chain was sequenced in a study of Graves' ophthalmopathy and Graves' hyperthyroidism. TCR beta CDR3 amplification used RNA transcripts. First-round RT-PCR used HTBI primers; second-round multiplex PCR followed. TCRdb itself ran the multiplex PCR reads through MiXCR, one entry per CDR3 protein. Of a few hundred thousand distinct CDR3 sequences in the sample, approximately 15% were seen once. Regarding the study as a whole: Blood shared most expanded thyroid clonotypes above 0.001 frequency.

This clonotype occurred many times. Its antigen is currently unknown. Germline V gene data show CDR1 as SGDLS and CDR2 as YYNGEE. V dropped 1 base and J dropped 4 bases, with 11 bases sitting between them. The CDR3 extends over 14 amino acids. The sequenced sample was peripheral blood. The chain uses TRBV9 and TRBJ1-1, with a weak D call TRBD1 (6 bases). The TCR was taken from a woman aged 18 to 35 with stable Graves' hyperthyroidism. DNA for the CDR3: TGTGCCAGCAGCGTAAGACAGGAGGCCACTGAAGCTTTCTTT. Translated, it gives CASSVRQEATEAFF.